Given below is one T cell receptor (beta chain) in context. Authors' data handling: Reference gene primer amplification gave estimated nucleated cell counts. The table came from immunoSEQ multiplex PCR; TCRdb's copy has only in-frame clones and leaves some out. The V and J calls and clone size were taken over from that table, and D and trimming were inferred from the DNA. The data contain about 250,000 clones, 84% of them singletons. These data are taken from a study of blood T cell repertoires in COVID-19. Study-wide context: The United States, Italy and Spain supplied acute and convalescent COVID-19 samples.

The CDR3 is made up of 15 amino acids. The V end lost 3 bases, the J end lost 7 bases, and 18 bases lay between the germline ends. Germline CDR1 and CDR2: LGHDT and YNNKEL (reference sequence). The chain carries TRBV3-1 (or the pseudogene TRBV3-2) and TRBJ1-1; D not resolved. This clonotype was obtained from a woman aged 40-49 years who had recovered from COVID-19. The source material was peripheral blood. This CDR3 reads CASSHGWAATLEAFF. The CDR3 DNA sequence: TGTGCCAGCAGCCATGGGTGGGCAGCTACACTTGAAGCTTTCTTT.